This TCR beta chain was recorded in a study of fetal regulatory T cell absence and autoimmunity. Only in-frame clones appear in the TCRdb table, and some are missing; sequencing was by immunoSEQ multiplex PCR. The sample lists more than 85,000 clones; approximately 79% were seen once. V trimming: 3 bases; J trimming: 8 bases; junction bases outside the gene matches: 6. The CDR3 has 14 residues. Germline lookup yields CDR1 SGHRS and CDR2 YFSETQ. The rearrangement joins TRBV5-1 to TRBJ1-4; 8 bases are shared with TRBD1. The receptor was isolated from a male donor with IPEX syndrome. The source material was pancreas tissue. The CDR3 sequence: CASSSGQGQEKLFF. CDR3 nucleotide sequence: TGCGCCAGCAGCTCTGGACAGGGCCAGGAAAAACTGTTTTTT.